This T cell receptor beta chain was sequenced in a study of control samples from healthy donors and cancer patients. Assay: immunoSEQ multiplex PCR; the TCRdb copy retains only in-frame clones and omits some. The sample has 100,000 to 150,000 clones, about 92% seen once; the top ten hold 0.55% to 0.65%. This clone occurred a few times. The V and J ends lost 2 bases and 6 bases, in that order; junction bases with no gene match: 11. Germline assignment: CDR1 LGHDT and CDR2 YNNKEL (reference sequence). This CDR3 region has 16 residues. The chain couples TRBV3-1 (or the pseudogene TRBV3-2) to TRBJ1-1; TRBD1 matches at 8 bases. Input material: PBMCs. The receptor comes from a man aged 80 or over with head and neck cancer. This CDR3 is CASSQSPDRGGSEAFF. In nucleotides, the CDR3 is TGTGCCAGCAGCCAAAGCCCCGACAGGGGAGGGTCTGAAGCTTTCTTT.